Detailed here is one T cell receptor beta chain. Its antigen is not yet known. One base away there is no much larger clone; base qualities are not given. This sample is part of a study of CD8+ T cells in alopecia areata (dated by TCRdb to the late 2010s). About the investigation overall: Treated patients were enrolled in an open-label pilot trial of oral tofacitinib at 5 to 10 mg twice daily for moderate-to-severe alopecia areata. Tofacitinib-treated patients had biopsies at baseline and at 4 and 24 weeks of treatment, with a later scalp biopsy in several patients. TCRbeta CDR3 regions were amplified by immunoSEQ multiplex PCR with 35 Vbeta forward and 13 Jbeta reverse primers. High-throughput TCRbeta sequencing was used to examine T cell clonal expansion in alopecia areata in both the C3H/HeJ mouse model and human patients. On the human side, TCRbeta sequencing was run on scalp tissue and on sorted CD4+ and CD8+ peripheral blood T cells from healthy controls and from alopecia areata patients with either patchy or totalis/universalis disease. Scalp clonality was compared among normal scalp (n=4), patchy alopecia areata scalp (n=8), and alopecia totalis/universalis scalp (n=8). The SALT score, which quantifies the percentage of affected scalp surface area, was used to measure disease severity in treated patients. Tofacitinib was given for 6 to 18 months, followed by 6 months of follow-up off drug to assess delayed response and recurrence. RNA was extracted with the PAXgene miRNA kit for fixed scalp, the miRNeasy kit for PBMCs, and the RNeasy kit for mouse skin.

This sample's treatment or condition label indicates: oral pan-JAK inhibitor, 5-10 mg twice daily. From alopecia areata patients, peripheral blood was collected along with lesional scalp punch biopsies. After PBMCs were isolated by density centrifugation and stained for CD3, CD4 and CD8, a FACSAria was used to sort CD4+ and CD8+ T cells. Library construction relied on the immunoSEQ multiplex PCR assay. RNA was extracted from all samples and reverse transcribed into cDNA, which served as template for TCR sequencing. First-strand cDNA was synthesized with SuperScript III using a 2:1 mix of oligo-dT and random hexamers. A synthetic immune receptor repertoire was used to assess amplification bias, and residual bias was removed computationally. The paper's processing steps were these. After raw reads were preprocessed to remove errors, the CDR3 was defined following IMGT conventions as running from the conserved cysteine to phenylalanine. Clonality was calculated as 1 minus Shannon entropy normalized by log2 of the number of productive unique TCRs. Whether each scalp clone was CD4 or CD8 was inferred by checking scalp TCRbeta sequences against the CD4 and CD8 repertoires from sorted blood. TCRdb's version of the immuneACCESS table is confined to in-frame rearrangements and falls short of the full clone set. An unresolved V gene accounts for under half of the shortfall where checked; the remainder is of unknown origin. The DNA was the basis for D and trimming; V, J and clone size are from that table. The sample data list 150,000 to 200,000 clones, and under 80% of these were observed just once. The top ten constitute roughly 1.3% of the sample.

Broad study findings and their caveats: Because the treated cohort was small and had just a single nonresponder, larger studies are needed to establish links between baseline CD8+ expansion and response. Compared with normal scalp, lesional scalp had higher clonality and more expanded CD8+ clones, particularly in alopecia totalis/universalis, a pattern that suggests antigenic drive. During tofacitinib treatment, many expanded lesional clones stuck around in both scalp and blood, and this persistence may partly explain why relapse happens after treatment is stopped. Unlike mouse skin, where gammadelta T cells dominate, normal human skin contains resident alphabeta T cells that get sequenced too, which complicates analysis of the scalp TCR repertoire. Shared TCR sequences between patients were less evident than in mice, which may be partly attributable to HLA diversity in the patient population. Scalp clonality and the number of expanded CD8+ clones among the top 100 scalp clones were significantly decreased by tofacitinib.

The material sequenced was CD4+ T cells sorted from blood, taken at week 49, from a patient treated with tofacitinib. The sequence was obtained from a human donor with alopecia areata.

In nucleotide form, the sequence is TGCAGCGTTGTTTACCGATCGCTTAACTATGGCTACACCTTC. Translated, this gives CSVVYRSLNYGYTF. This sequence uses TRBV29-1 and TRBJ1-2; too little of a D gene remains to name it. CDR1 and CDR2, looked up from the germline V gene, are SQVTM and ANQGSEA. Relative to germline, V is 4 bases shorter and J is 1 base shorter, with 13 bases between their ends. Reading from cysteine to phenylalanine, the CDR3 counts 14 amino acids. Here the CDR3 DNA is all that survives: 42 bases in frame from base 1.